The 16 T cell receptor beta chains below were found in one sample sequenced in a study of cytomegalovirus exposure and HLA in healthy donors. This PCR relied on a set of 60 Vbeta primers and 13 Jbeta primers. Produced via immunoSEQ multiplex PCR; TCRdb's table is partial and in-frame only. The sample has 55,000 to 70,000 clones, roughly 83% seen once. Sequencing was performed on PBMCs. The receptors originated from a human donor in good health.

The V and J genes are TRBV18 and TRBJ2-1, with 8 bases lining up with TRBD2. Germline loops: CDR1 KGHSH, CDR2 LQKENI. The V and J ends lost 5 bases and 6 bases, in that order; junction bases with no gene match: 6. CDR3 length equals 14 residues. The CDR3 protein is CASSTAGGLNEQFF. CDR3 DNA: TGTGCCAGCTCAACCGCGGGAGGACTCAATGAGCAGTTCTTC.

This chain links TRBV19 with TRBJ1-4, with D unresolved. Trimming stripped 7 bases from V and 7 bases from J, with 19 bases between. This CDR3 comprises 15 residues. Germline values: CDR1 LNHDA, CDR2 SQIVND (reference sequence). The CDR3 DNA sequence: TGTGCCAGTACCCTAACGTTGGGAGGAGGTGAAAAACTGTTTTTT. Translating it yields CASTLTLGGGEKLFF. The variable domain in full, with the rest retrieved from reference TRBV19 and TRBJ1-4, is DGGITQSPKYLFRKEGQNVTLSCEQNLNHDAMYWYRQDPGQGLRLIYYSQIVNDFQKGDIAEGYSVSREKKESFPLTVTSAQKNPTAFYLCASTLTLGGGEKLFFGSGTQLSVL.

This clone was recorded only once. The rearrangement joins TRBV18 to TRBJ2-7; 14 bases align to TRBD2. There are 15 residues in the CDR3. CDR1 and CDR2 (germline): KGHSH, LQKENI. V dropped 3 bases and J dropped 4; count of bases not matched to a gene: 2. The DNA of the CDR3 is TGTGCCAGCTCACCCCGGACTAGCGGGAGGTACGAGCAGTACTTC. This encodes CASSPRTSGRYEQYF.

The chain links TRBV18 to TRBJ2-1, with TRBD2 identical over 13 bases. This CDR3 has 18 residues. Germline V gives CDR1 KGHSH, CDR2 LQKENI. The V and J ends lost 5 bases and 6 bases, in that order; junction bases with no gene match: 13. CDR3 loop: CASSTKILTSGRSNEQFF. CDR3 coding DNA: TGTGCCAGCTCAACTAAAATATTGACTAGCGGGAGGAGCAATGAGCAGTTCTTC. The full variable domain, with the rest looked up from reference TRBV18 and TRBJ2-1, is NAGVMQNPRHLVRRRGQEARLRCSPMKGHSHVYWYRQLPEEGLKFMVYLQKENIIDESGMPKERFSAEFPKEGPSILRIQQVVRGDSAAYFCASSTKILTSGRSNEQFFGPGTRLTVL.

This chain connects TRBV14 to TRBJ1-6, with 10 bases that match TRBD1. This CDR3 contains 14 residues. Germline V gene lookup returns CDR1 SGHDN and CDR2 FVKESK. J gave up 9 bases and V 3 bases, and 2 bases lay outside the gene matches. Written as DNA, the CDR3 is TGTGCCAGCAGCCACCGGGACAGGGGTTCACCCCTCCACTTT. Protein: CASSHRDRGSPLHF.

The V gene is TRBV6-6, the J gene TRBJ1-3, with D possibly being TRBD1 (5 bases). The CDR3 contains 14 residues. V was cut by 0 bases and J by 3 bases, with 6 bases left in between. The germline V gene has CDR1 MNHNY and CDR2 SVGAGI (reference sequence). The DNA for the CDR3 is TGTGCCAGCAGTTACTCAGGGGTTGGAAACACCATATATTTT. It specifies CASSYSGVGNTIYF.

CDR3 in DNA: TGTGCCACCAGCAGAGACCTAGCGGGAAGCTCCTACGAGCAGTACTTC. Its protein is CATSRDLAGSSYEQYF. The rearrangement uses TRBV15 and TRBJ2-7; TRBD2 agrees at 9 bases. Germline-derived CDR1 and CDR2 are LNHNV and YYDKDF (reference sequence). The CDR3 is 16 amino acids. Trimming cost V 0 bases and J 0 bases; bases outside gene matches: 3.

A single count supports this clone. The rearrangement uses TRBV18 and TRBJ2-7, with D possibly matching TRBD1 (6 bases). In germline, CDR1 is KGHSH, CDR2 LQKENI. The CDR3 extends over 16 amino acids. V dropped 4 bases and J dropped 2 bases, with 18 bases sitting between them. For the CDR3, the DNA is TGTGCCAGCTCACTCCTCCTATCCACAGGGACCTACGAGCAGTACTTC. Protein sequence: CASSLLLSTGTYEQYF.

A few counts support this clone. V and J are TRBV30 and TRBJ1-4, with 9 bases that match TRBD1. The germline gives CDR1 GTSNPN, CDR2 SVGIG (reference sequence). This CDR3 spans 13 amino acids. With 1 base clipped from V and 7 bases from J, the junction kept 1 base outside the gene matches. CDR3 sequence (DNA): TGTGCCTGGAGTGAGGACAGGGGTGAAAAACTGTTTTTT. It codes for CAWSEDRGEKLFF.

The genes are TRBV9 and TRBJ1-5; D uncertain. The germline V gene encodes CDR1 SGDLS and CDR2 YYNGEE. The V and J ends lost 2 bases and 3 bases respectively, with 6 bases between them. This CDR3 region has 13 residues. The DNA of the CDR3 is TGTGCCAGCAGCGTTACAATCAATCAGCCCCAGCATTTT. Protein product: CASSVTINQPQHF.

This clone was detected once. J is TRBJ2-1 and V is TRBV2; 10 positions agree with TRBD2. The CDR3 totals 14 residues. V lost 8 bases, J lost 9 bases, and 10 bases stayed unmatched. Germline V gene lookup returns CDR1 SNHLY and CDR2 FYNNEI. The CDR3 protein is CASARASGSGEQFF. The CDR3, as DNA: TGTGCCAGCGCCCGGGCTAGCGGGAGCGGTGAGCAGTTCTTC.

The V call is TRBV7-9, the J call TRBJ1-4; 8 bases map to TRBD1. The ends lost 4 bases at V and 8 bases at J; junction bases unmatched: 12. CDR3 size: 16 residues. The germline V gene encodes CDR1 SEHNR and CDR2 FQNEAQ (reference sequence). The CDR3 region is CASSSVGQGRREKLFF. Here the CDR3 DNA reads TGTGCCAGCAGCTCCGTAGGACAGGGACGTCGGGAAAAACTGTTTTTT.

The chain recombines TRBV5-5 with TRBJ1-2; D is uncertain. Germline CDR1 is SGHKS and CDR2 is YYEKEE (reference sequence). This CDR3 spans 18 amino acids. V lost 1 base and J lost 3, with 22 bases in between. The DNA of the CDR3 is TGTGCCAGCAGCTTGAGATTACGGGTTGATAAAGGTCACTATGGCTACACCTTC. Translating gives CASSLRLRVDKGHYGYTF. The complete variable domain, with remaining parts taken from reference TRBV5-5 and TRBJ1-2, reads DAGVTQSPTHLIKTRGQQVTLRCSPISGHKSVSWYQQVLGQGPQFIFQYYEKEERGRGNFPDRFSARQFPNYSSELNVNALLLGDSALYLCASSLRLRVDKGHYGYTFGSGTRLTVV.

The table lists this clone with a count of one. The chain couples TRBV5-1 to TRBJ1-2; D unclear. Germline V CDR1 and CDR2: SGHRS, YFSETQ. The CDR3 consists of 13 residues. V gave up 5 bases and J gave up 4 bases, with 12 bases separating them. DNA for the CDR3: TGCGCCAGCAGGCCACATGACACCTATGGCTACACCTTC. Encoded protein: CASRPHDTYGYTF.

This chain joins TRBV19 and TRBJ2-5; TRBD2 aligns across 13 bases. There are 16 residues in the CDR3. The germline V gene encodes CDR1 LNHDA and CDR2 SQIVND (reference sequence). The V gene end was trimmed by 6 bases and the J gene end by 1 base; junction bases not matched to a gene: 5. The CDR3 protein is CASSPGLAGAQETQYF. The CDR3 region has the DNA TGTGCCAGTAGCCCAGGACTAGCGGGGGCCCAAGAGACCCAGTACTTC. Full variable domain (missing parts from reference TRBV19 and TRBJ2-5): DGGITQSPKYLFRKEGQNVTLSCEQNLNHDAMYWYRQDPGQGLRLIYYSQIVNDFQKGDIAEGYSVSREKKESFPLTVTSAQKNPTAFYLCASSPGLAGAQETQYFGPGTRLLVL.

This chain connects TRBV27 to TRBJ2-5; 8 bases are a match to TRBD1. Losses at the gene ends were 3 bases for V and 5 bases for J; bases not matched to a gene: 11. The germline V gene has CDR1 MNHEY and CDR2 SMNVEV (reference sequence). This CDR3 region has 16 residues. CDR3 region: CASSFRGTGLGETQYF. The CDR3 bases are TGTGCCAGCAGTTTCAGGGGGACAGGTTTGGGGGAGACCCAGTACTTC.